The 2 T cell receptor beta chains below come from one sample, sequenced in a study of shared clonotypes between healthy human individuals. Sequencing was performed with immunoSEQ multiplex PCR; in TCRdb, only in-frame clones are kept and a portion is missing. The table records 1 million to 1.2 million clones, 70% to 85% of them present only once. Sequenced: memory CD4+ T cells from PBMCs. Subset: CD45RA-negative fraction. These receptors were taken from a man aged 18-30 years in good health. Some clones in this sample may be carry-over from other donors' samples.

The CDR3 nucleotides read TGTGCCAGCAGCTTAATGGCGGGAAGCACAGATACGCAGTATTTT. It encodes CASSLMAGSTDTQYF. V is TRBV7-3 and J is TRBJ2-3; a weak D match, TRBD2 (6 bases). Deletions cut 1 base from V and 0 bases from J, with 8 bases between. CDR1 and CDR2 (germline): SGHTA, FQGTGA. This CDR3 has 15 residues.

The CDR3 here is CASREGGTSTDTQYF. CDR3 nucleotide sequence: TGTGCCAGCAGGGAGGGGGGAACCAGCACAGATACGCAGTATTTT. V is TRBV6-1 and J is TRBJ2-3; possibly TRBD1 or TRBD2 for D (6 bases each). Deletions cut 6 bases from V and 0 bases from J, with 13 bases between. The CDR3 extends over 15 amino acids. From germline, CDR1 is MNHNS and CDR2 SASEGT.